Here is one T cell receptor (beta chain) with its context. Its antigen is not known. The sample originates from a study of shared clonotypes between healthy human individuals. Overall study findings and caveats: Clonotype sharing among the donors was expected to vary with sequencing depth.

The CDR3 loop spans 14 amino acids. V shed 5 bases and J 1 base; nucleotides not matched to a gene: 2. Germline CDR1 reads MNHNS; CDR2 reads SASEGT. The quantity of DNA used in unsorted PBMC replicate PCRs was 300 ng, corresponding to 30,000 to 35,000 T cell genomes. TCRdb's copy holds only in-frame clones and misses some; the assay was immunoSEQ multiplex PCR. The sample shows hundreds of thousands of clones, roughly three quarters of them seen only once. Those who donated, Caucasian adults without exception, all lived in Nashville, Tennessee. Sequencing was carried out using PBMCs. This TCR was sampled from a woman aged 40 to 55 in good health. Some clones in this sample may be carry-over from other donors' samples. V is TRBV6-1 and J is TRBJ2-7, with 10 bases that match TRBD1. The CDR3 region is CASSPGQGSYEQYF. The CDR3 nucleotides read TGTGCCAGCAGTCCGGGACAGGGGTCCTACGAGCAGTACTTC.